These 32 T cell receptor beta chains were sequenced from one sample in a study of Graves' ophthalmopathy and Graves' hyperthyroidism. RNA transcripts were the source from which TCR beta CDR3 regions were amplified. Investigators did first-round RT-PCR with HTBI primers, then second-round multiplex PCR. TCRdb analysed the multiplex PCR reads with MiXCR anew, one entry per CDR3 protein. The table shows about 400,000 distinct CDR3 sequences, with just over 15% occurring only once. What was sequenced was peripheral blood. These receptors were taken from a woman aged 18-29 years with stable Graves' hyperthyroidism.

This clonotype was observed many times. The chain carries TRBV6-1 and TRBJ2-5; weak D call: TRBD1 (5 bases). V lost 8 bases, J lost 3 bases, and 16 bases lay in between. CDR1 and CDR2 (germline): MNHNS, SASEGT. This CDR3 spans 14 amino acids. CDR3 in amino acids: CASGLTTVKETQYF. CDR3 coding DNA: TGTGCCAGCGGCTTAACGACAGTAAAAGAGACCCAGTACTTC.

This clonotype was recorded a few times. This likely comes from a read error, as the CDR3 has no conserved phenylalanine or tryptophan at its end. The chain uses TRBV10-3 and TRBJ1-5; TRBD1 is a possible D gene (5 bases). Deletions cut 8 bases from V and 3 bases from J, with 8 bases between. This CDR3 is built from 12 residues. Per germline, CDR1 ENHRY and CDR2 SYGVKD. The CDR3: CAIRDDNQPQHL. CDR3 nucleotide sequence: TGTGCCATCCGGGACGACAATCAGCCCCAGCATCTT.

This clonotype was detected many times. V and J are TRBV29-1 and TRBJ1-5; D is perhaps TRBD1 (5 bases). This CDR3 comprises 13 residues. V was shortened by 4 bases and J by 4 bases, with 11 bases between the two germline ends. Per germline, CDR1 SQVTM and CDR2 ANQGSEA. CDR3 region: CSVGGRGNQPQHF. The CDR3, as DNA: TGCAGCGTTGGGGGACGGGGGAATCAGCCCCAGCATTTT.

This clonotype was seen many times. The chain recombines TRBV13 with TRBJ2-7, with D tentatively TRBD1 (6 bases). The CDR3 totals 13 residues. V lost 6 bases, J lost 3 bases, and 12 bases lay in between. Per the germline V gene, CDR1 is PRHDT and CDR2 is FYEKMQ (reference sequence). The CDR3 nucleotides read TGTGCCAGCAGTCGACAGGAATTCTACGAGCAGTACTTC. It translates to CASSRQEFYEQYF.

This clonotype was found many times. V gene TRBV12-3 or TRBV12-4 combines with J gene TRBJ1-1; 7 nucleotides agree with TRBD1. The V segment lost 8 bases and the J segment 3 bases; nucleotides outside the gene matches: 9. The CDR3 length is 14 residues. As DNA, the CDR3 is TGTGCCAGCTCCCTCCAGGGGGAGGACACTGAAGCTTTCTTT. It is translated as CASSLQGEDTEAFF.

The table lists this clonotype with a few counts. The chain couples TRBV19 to TRBJ2-7; D remains ambiguous. V shed 4 bases and J shed 1 base, with 14 bases lying between them. Germline assignment: CDR1 LNHDA and CDR2 SQIVND (reference sequence). This CDR3 is built from 15 residues. CDR3 sequence (DNA): TGTGCCAGTAGTACGACGGTCCAGTTTTCCTACGAGCAGTACTTC. Protein product: CASSTTVQFSYEQYF.

At least ten counts were recorded for this clonotype. The gene calls are TRBV19 and TRBJ2-7; TRBD2 aligns across 9 bases. Trimming at V came to 5 bases and at J to 5 bases, leaving 19 bases not matched to a gene. Per germline, CDR1 LNHDA and CDR2 SQIVND (reference sequence). The CDR3 has 18 residues. The CDR3 spells CASSSQAGRTSVGDEQYF. DNA of the CDR3: TGTGCCAGTAGTTCCCAGGCCGGTAGGACTAGCGTCGGGGACGAGCAGTACTTC.

This clonotype came up many times. This chain uses TRBV9 with TRBJ1-6; maybe TRBD1 (5 bases). The germline V gene has CDR1 SGDLS and CDR2 YYNGEE. Trimming removed 10 bases at V and 5 bases at J, with 16 bases between. The CDR3 sequence is 14 residues long. The CDR3 loop is CAPEEGTHNSPLHF. The CDR3 coding sequence is TGTGCCCCCGAGGAGGGGACCCATAATTCACCCCTCCACTTT.

The genes are TRBV20-1 and TRBJ2-5, with a possible D match to TRBD1 (6 bases). CDR3 length equals 11 residues. V lost 6 bases and J lost 7, with 12 bases in between. Germline assignment: CDR1 DFQATT and CDR2 SNEGSKA (reference sequence). The CDR3 nucleotides read TGCAGTGCCATACAGGGTAGGACCCAGTACTTC. Encoded protein: CSAIQGRTQYF.

In this sample, this clonotype turned up a few times. The CDR3, as DNA: TGCGCCAGCAGCTTGGAGATGAGAACTAGCACAGATACGCAGTATTTT. Protein product: CASSLEMRTSTDTQYF. The chain links TRBV5-1 to TRBJ2-3, with D hard to call. Germline CDR1 and CDR2: SGHRS and YFSETQ. The CDR3 sequence is 16 residues long. Trimming stripped 0 bases from V and 0 bases from J, with 11 bases between.

The sample holds a few counts of this clonotype. V and J are TRBV19 and TRBJ1-3; D call uncertain. The CDR3 length is 15 residues. V gave up 3 bases and J gave up 0 bases, with 9 bases separating them. Germline V lookup: CDR1 LNHDA, CDR2 SQIVND (reference sequence). The DNA of the CDR3 is TGTGCCAGTAGTATCATTCCCAGCTCTGGAAACACCATATATTTT. Translation: CASSIIPSSGNTIYF.

This clonotype was observed many times. The chain uses TRBV4-2 and TRBJ1-1; TRBD1 agrees at 8 bases. CDR1 is LGHNA, CDR2 YNFKEQ, per germline. The CDR3 is made up of 15 amino acids. The V and J ends lost 4 bases and 4 bases, in that order; junction bases with no gene match: 8. CDR3 loop: CASSRAGTGPTEAFF. The CDR3 bases are TGTGCCAGCAGCCGGGCCGGGACAGGACCCACTGAAGCTTTCTTT.

This clonotype was found many times. The rearrangement uses TRBV12-3 or TRBV12-4 and TRBJ2-7; 9 bases map to TRBD1. The CDR3 has 15 amino acids. Trimming cost V 6 bases and J 3 bases; bases outside gene matches: 9. DNA for the CDR3: TGTGCCAGCAGAGGCGGACAGGGGAAAGGCTACGAGCAGTACTTC. It specifies CASRGGQGKGYEQYF.

There are many counts of this clonotype. This chain connects TRBV11-2 to TRBJ2-2; either TRBD1 or TRBD2 may fit D (6 bases each). This CDR3 contains 16 residues. Germline CDR1 SGHAT, CDR2 FQNNGV. V dropped 5 bases and J dropped 5 bases, with 18 bases sitting between them. CDR3 region: CASSRGGQGSTGELFF. In nucleotides, the CDR3 is TGTGCCAGCAGCCGAGGGGGGCAGGGTAGTACCGGGGAGCTGTTTTTT. The variable domain in full, completed from reference TRBV11-2 and TRBJ2-2, reads EAGVAQSPRYKIIEKRQSVAFWCNPISGHATLYWYQQILGQGPKLLIQFQNNGVVDDSQLPKDRFSAERLKGVDSTLKIQPAKLEDSAVYLCASSRGGQGSTGELFFGEGSRLTVL.

Worth noting for this clonotype: This may arise from a read error, as a much more abundant clone is one base away. The chain carries TRBV12-3 or TRBV12-4 and TRBJ2-5; 9 nucleotides align to TRBD1. The CDR3 is 17 amino acids. CDR3 in DNA: TGTGCCAGCAGTTTGGGGCCCCCGGGGGACAGGGAAGAGACCCTGTACTTC. The encoded protein is CASSLGPPGDREETLYF.

Many counts were recorded for this clonotype. The CDR3 nucleotides read TGTGCCAGCAGTTTGACTCAGACAGATAGGAACTATGGCTACACCTTC. Protein product: CASSLTQTDRNYGYTF. This chain joins TRBV12-3 or TRBV12-4 and TRBJ1-2, with D perhaps matching TRBD1 (5 bases). There are 16 residues in the CDR3. V lost 3 bases, J lost 2 bases, and 16 bases lay in between.

This clonotype has more than one count but fewer than ten. V gene TRBV10-3 combines with J gene TRBJ1-5; D remains unclear. The germline gives CDR1 ENHRY, CDR2 SYGVKD. Trimming pared 1 base from V and 3 bases from J, leaving 10 bases between. CDR3 length: 15 amino acids. The CDR3 DNA sequence: TGTGCCATCAGTGAGTTTGTGGTCACCAATCAGCCCCAGCATTTT. Translated: CAISEFVVTNQPQHF.

This clonotype was counted at least ten times. The rearrangement uses TRBV13 and TRBJ1-2, with D tentatively TRBD1 (6 bases). Trimming pared 7 bases from V and 7 bases from J, leaving 16 bases between. In germline, CDR1 is PRHDT, CDR2 FYEKMQ (reference sequence). The CDR3 is made up of 13 amino acids. CDR3 in DNA: TGTGCCAGCAACATCAGGGGACCGAGTGGCTACACCTTC. Translating gives CASNIRGPSGYTF. Full variable domain (remainder filled in from reference TRBV13 and TRBJ1-2): AAGVIQSPRHLIKEKRETATLKCYPIPRHDTVYWYQQGPGQDPQFLISFYEKMQSDKGSIPDRFSAQQFSDYHSELNMSSLELGDSALYFCASNIRGPSGYTFGSGTRLTVV.

This clonotype was seen at least ten times. This rearrangement joins TRBV11-1 to TRBJ1-2; D perhaps matches TRBD1 (5 bases). Germline V lookup: CDR1 SGHAT, CDR2 FQDESV (reference sequence). V gave up 3 bases and J gave up 5 bases, with 10 bases separating them. This CDR3 is built from 13 residues. The CDR3 DNA is TGTGCCAGCAGCTTGGTAGGGGCGTATGGCTACACCTTC. Encoded protein: CASSLVGAYGYTF. Drawing the rest from reference TRBV11-1 and TRBJ1-2, the complete variable domain is EAEVAQSPRYKITEKSQAVAFWCDPISGHATLYWYRQILGQGPELLVQFQDESVVDDSQLPKDRFSAERLKGVDSTLKIQPAELGDSAMYLCASSLVGAYGYTFGSGTRLTVV.

In this sample, this clonotype turned up many times. As DNA, the CDR3 is TGTGCCAGCAGCTTGTGGGGGTACCAAGAGACCCAGTACTTC. Translated: CASSLWGYQETQYF. The gene calls are TRBV5-6 and TRBJ2-5, with D tentatively TRBD1 or TRBD2 (5 bases each). CDR1 and CDR2 (germline): SGHDT, YYEEEE. With 1 base removed from V and 0 bases from J, the gap between germline ends came to 7 bases. The CDR3 contains 14 residues.

At least ten counts were recorded for this clonotype. The J gene is TRBJ1-5, the V gene TRBV19, with D possibly being TRBD1 (5 bases). This CDR3 is built from 13 residues. Germline V CDR1 and CDR2: LNHDA, SQIVND (reference sequence). The ends were cut back, 4 bases at V and 9 bases at J, with 13 bases in the middle. The CDR3 DNA sequence: TGTGCCAGTAGTAAGGTTGTTCAGGGGCCCCAGCATTTT. Protein: CASSKVVQGPQHF.

This clonotype was found many times. The chain has TRBV6-1 and TRBJ2-7; D is ambiguous. Germline-derived CDR1 and CDR2 are MNHNS and SASEGT. The CDR3 runs to 15 residues. The V gene lost 7 bases and the J gene lost 1 base, with 17 bases spanning the gap. CDR3 sequence (DNA): TGTGCCAGCAATCCTCAAGGGCGTAGATCCTACGAGCAGTACTTC. It is translated as CASNPQGRRSYEQYF.

This sequence joins TRBV20-1 and TRBJ2-7; no firm D call. CDR3 length: 13 residues. Germline assignment: CDR1 DFQATT and CDR2 SNEGSKA (reference sequence). The germline V and J ends were trimmed by 0 bases and 2 bases, with 8 bases remaining between them. The CDR3, as DNA: TGCAGTGCTAGAGATCCTCAAACCTACGAGCAGTACTTC. Its translation: CSARDPQTYEQYF.

At least ten counts were recorded for this clonotype. This rearrangement joins TRBV29-1 to TRBJ2-7, with D possibly being TRBD1 (6 bases). The length of the CDR3 is 12 residues. V was clipped by 1 base and J by 3 bases, with 7 bases between them. CDR1 is SQVTM and CDR2 is ANQGSEA in the germline V gene. The DNA for the CDR3 is TGCAGCGTTGAAGTACAGGGCTACGAGCAGTACTTC. It specifies CSVEVQGYEQYF.

This clonotype came up many times. The gene calls are TRBV15 and TRBJ2-2; TRBD2 matches 9 bases. The junction had 8 bases not matched to a gene; V was cut back by 6 bases and J by 3 bases. This CDR3 spans 16 amino acids. Germline V gene data show CDR1 as LNHNV and CDR2 as YYDKDF (reference sequence). The CDR3 DNA sequence: TGTGCCACCAGGAACCTAGCGGGGTCCCACACCGGGGAGCTGTTTTTT. This sequence encodes CATRNLAGSHTGELFF.

This clonotype has at least ten counts. The V and J genes are TRBV6-1 and TRBJ1-2, with D perhaps TRBD1 (6 bases). Trimming left V 5 bases short and J 7 bases short, with 11 bases between. CDR1 is MNHNS, CDR2 SASEGT, per germline. The CDR3 contains 12 residues. CDR3 in DNA: TGTGCCAGCAGTCCAACAGGGACTGGCTACACCTTC. Amino acids: CASSPTGTGYTF.

Ten or more counts support this clonotype. The rearrangement uses TRBV5-1 and TRBJ2-2; D unresolved. Trimming cost V 4 bases and J 3 bases, with 4 bases left between them. Germline loops: CDR1 SGHRS, CDR2 YFSETQ. The CDR3 runs 12 residues. The CDR3 region is CASSQYTGELFF. For the CDR3, the DNA is TGCGCCAGCAGCCAATACACCGGGGAGCTGTTTTTT.

This clonotype was counted at least ten times. The CDR3 spells CASGGEETQYF. The CDR3 bases are TGTGCCAGCGGGGGGGAAGAGACCCAGTACTTC. This chain joins TRBV2 and TRBJ2-5, with 7 bases aligning to TRBD2. V shed 8 bases, J shed 3 bases, and the junction held 0 bases outside the gene matches. The CDR3 length is 11 residues. Germline V gene data show CDR1 as SNHLY and CDR2 as FYNNEI.

This clonotype occurred many times. The V gene is TRBV6-1, the J gene TRBJ1-5, with 10 bases lining up with TRBD1. Trimming took 3 bases from V and 7 from J; bases not matched to a gene: 3. This CDR3 comprises 14 residues. CDR1 MNHNS and CDR2 SASEGT come from the germline V gene. DNA for the CDR3: TGTGCCAGCAGTGAGTGGACAGGGGGGCAGCCCCAGCATTTT. Its protein is CASSEWTGGQPQHF.

This clonotype was detected ten times or more. This chain joins TRBV14 and TRBJ1-2; perhaps TRBD1 as D (5 bases). Trimming pared 3 bases from V and 3 bases from J, leaving 17 bases between. Germline loops: CDR1 SGHDN, CDR2 FVKESK. There are 16 residues in the CDR3. The DNA for the CDR3 is TGTGCCAGCAGCCAGACCGGGACCACCTTCGACTATGGCTACACCTTC. This sequence encodes CASSQTGTTFDYGYTF.

The table lists this clonotype with many counts. The genes are TRBV9 and TRBJ1-6, with TRBD1 matching 8 bases. Unmatched junction bases numbered 5, after V lost 4 bases and J lost 8 bases. This CDR3 has 14 residues. CDR1 is SGDLS and CDR2 is YYNGEE in the germline V gene. The CDR3, as DNA: TGTGCCAGCAGCCTAGGACAGGGATATTCACCCCTCCACTTT. The encoded protein is CASSLGQGYSPLHF.

The gene calls are TRBV24-1 and TRBJ1-2, with TRBD1 matching over 11 bases. The germline V gene has CDR1 KGHDR and CDR2 SFDVKD. This CDR3 is 15 amino acids long. The ends lost 4 bases at V and 6 bases at J; junction bases unmatched: 6. In DNA form, the CDR3 reads TGTGCCACCAGTGAACCGGACAGGGGGCCGAATGGCTACACCTTC. It specifies CATSEPDRGPNGYTF.